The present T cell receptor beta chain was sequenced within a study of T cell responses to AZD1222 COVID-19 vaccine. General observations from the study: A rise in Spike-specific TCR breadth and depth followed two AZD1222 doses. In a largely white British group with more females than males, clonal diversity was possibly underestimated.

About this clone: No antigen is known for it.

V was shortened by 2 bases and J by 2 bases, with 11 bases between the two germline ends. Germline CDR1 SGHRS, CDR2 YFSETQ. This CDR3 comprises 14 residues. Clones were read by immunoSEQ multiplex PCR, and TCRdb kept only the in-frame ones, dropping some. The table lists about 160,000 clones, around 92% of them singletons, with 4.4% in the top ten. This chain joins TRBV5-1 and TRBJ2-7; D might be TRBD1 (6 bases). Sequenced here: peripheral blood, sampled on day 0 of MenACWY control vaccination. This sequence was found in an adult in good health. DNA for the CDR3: TGCGCCAGCAGCTTTCAGGGACAAGCCTACGAGCAGTACTTC. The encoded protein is CASSFQGQAYEQYF.